This T cell receptor (beta chain) was sequenced during a study of patients and donors after allogeneic stem cell transplantation. TCRdb recomputed calls from the RT-PCR reads with MiXCR, one row per CDR3 protein. This table holds 20,000 or so distinct CDR3 sequences, around 28% found once. This clonotype was observed a handful of times. The sequencing sample was made of blood, either unsorted or a sorted T cell fraction (not recorded which). The sequence derives from a human donor who was either an allogeneic HSCT recipient or a stem cell or donor lymphocyte infusion donor (not recorded which). It is not recorded whose cells these are; they may come from a transplant donor.

CDR3 coding DNA: TGTGCCAGCAGTGCATACAGGGAACGTAAAGAAAAACTGTTTTTT. As protein: CASSAYRERKEKLFF. The chain uses TRBV6-1 and TRBJ1-4, with TRBD1 as a possible D gene (6 bases). There are 15 residues in the CDR3. V lost 4 bases to trimming and J lost 8 bases, with 17 bases between them. Germline CDR1 is MNHNS and CDR2 is SASEGT.